Described below is a single T cell receptor beta chain sequence and its context. Its antigen target is currently unknown. No much larger clone is present one base from it, and per-base qualities are unavailable. TCRbeta CDR3 regions were amplified from genomic DNA using the immunoSEQ Assay, a bias-controlled multiplex PCR. On the authors' methods: Nucleated cell counts per sample were estimated from amplification of reference gene primers within the assay. To quantify the absolute abundance of each unique TCRbeta CDR3 rearrangement, sequence reads were collapsed and filtered. Productive Simpson clonality was computed per sample as the square root of Simpson's diversity index over productive rearrangements. Here the immuneACCESS table is served through TCRdb, limited to in-frame sequences with V and J called. Missing clones are a known gap in these copies; in checked studies unresolved V genes cover under half, and the rest lacks a known reason. D and trimming were read from the DNA, whereas the V and J calls and clone size are those reported in that table. For this sample there are about 120,000 clones; around 89% appear just once. The ten largest clones add up to more than 1.5% of the sample.

The sample comes from a study of blood T cell repertoires in COVID-19 (TCRdb year 2020). At the level of the whole study: Samples covering the acute and convalescent phases of COVID-19 were provided by collaborators in the United States, Italy and Spain. The repertoires were released in a freely available public database intended as a resource for research on the immune response to SARS-CoV-2. Where available, HLA class I and class II types were obtained from metadata supplied by the sample provider rather than from assay-based typing. The dataset comprised deeply sampled blood TCRbeta repertoires from subjects exposed to, actively infected with, or recovered from COVID-19. Sample metadata almost always included a de-identified subject ID, COVID-19 status, age in years and sex. The material from the prospective study consisted of cDNA or gDNA derived from T cells, B-cell-depleted T cells, or PBMCs. The samples were drawn from two sources: the first 160 participants of the ongoing ImmuneRACE study, and 950 to 1,500 subjects contributed by 6 global collaborators.

Trimming takes 5 bases off V and 4 bases off J; junction bases not matched to a gene: 14. The CDR3 contains 16 residues, cysteine and phenylalanine counted. Only the CDR3 part of the read is kept: 48 bases, read in frame from the first base. Based on the germline V gene (reference sequence), the CDR1 and CDR2 sequences are SGHAT and FQDESV. Collaborating institutions collected whole blood in K2EDTA tubes following their own protocols. For TCRbeta analysis, collaborator samples were shipped as frozen whole blood, as isolated PBMCs, or as DNA extracted from either sample type. The full study reports these points: Clinical and demographic metadata were provided uncurated, with the amount varying by source and participant.

The sequenced sample consisted of peripheral blood. The rearranged segments are TRBV11-1 and TRBJ2-7, and TRBD1 aligns with 7 junction nucleotides. The sequence came from a human donor in a cohort sampled during active COVID-19. The sequence in DNA is TGTGCCAGCAGCCTCCGACAGGGCCCGGCGCCTTACGAGCAGTACTTC. It specifies CASSLRQGPAPYEQYF.